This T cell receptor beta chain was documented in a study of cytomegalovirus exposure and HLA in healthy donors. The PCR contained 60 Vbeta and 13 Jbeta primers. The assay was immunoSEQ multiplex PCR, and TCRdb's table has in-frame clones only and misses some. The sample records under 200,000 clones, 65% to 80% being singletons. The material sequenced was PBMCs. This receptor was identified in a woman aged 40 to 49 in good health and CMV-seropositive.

The CDR3 reads CASSDVWAGVNEQFF. Here the CDR3 DNA reads TGTGCCAGCAGTGACGTGTGGGCGGGGGTCAATGAGCAGTTCTTC. This chain connects TRBV6-4 to TRBJ2-1, with 7 bases fitting TRBD2. Trimming cost V 2 bases and J 6 bases; bases outside gene matches: 7. Germline lookup yields CDR1 MRHNA and CDR2 SNTAGT. The CDR3 extends over 15 amino acids.